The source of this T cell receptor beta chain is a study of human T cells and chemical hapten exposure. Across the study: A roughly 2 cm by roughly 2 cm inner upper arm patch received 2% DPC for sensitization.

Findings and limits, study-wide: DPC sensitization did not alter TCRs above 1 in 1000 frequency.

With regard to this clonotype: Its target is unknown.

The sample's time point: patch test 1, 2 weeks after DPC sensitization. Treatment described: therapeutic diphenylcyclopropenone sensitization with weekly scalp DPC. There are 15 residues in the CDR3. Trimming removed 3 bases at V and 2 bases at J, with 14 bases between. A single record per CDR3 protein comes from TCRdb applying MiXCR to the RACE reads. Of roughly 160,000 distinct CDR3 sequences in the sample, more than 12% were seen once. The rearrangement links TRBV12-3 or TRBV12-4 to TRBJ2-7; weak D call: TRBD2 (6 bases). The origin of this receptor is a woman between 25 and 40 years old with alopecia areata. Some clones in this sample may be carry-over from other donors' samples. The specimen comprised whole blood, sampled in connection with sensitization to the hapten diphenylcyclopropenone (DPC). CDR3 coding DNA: TGTGCCAGCAGTTTTGAGGCGGGGCGTCCCTACGAGCAGTACTTC. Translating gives CASSFEAGRPYEQYF.